This T cell receptor (beta chain) was observed in a study of blood T cell repertoires in COVID-19. Sequencing was performed with immunoSEQ multiplex PCR; in TCRdb, only in-frame clones are kept and a portion is missing. The repertoire has about 280,000 clones, around 90% of them found once; the top ten carry roughly 4.3%. Participants came from about two dozen US areas, aged about 18 to 89 years. Germline lookup yields CDR1 SGDLS and CDR2 YYNGEE. The CDR3 runs to 15 residues. The V end was cut by 0 bases, the J end by 2 bases, with 6 bases between. The chain links TRBV9 to TRBJ2-6, with D unresolved. Sequenced: PBMCs or T cells enriched from blood (not recorded which). The receptor was derived from a young woman with acute COVID-19. For the CDR3, the DNA is TGTGCCAGCAGCGTAGTCCAGGCTGGGGCCAACGTCCTGACTTTC. It specifies CASSVVQAGANVLTF.